This T cell receptor beta chain came from a study of T cells in Graves' hyperthyroidism and ophthalmopathy. The study's findings and limits: By a 13 V-J model, ophthalmopathy was set apart from stable hyperthyroidism.

Points on this clonotype: Its antigen is still unknown.

Diagnostic assessment was based on clinical symptoms, serum thyroxine and TRAb, thyroid ultrasound and orbital computed tomography. PBMCs came from 7.5 to 10 ml fresh peripheral blood. The CDR3 covers 14 residues. V lost 2 bases and J lost 7, with 11 bases in between. Germline V gives CDR1 LGHDT, CDR2 YNNKEL (reference sequence). RNA transcripts yielded amplified TCR beta CDR3 regions. First-round RT-PCR of the TCR CDR3 relied on the HTBI primer set. One entry per CDR3 protein, called by TCRdb with MiXCR from the multiplex PCR reads. The table includes about 500,000 distinct CDR3 sequences, approximately 15% detected once.

The chain combines TRBV3-1 with TRBJ2-2; possible D gene TRBD2, 6 bases. This sequence originates from a woman aged 18-35 years with Graves' hyperthyroidism. The sample consisted of blood. The CDR3 loop reads CASSQPSEIGELFF. In DNA form, the CDR3 reads TGTGCCAGCAGCCAACCTAGCGAAATCGGGGAGCTGTTTTTT.